These T cell receptor beta chains were read from a single sample in a study of T cell responses to AZD1222 COVID-19 vaccine. TCRdb's copy holds only in-frame clones and misses some; the assay was immunoSEQ multiplex PCR. The sample contains 68,000 or so clones, over 60% of which appear only once. Material: peripheral blood, obtained on day 0 of AZD1222 vaccination. Receptor source: an adult in good health. CDR3s include the opening cysteine and the closing phenylalanine or tryptophan. The D gene is left open where the match is weak. Clone size is given for some rows only: seen once, a few or many times, or a class if the clone is expanded.

v_call: TRBV30; j_call: TRBJ2-3; clone_size: once; d_call: TRBD2; cdr3_nt: TGTGCCTGGAGTCGTCCTAGCGGGGTAGAGATTGATACGCAGTATTTT; cdr3_aa: CAWSRPSGVEIDTQYF
v_call: TRBV19; j_call: TRBJ1-5; clone_size: once; d_call: NA; cdr3_nt: TGTGCCAGTAGAGACTCCCTCGGCAATCAGCCCCAGCATTTT; cdr3_aa: CASRDSLGNQPQHF
v_call: TRBV4-1; j_call: TRBJ2-2; clone_size: NA; d_call: NA; cdr3_nt: TGCGCCAGCAGCCGGGCAGAGAACACCGGGGAGCTGTTTTTT; cdr3_aa: CASSRAENTGELFF
v_call: TRBV6-5; j_call: TRBJ2-5; clone_size: NA; d_call: NA; cdr3_nt: TGTGCCAGCAGTTACTTGGGGGGGGCAGAGACCCAGTACTTC; cdr3_aa: CASSYLGGAETQYF
v_call: TRBV19; j_call: TRBJ1-5; clone_size: NA; d_call: NA; cdr3_nt: TGTGCCAGTAGTGGGGGGGCCAAGCCCCAGCATTTT; cdr3_aa: CASSGGAKPQHF
v_call: TRBV9; j_call: TRBJ1-3; clone_size: NA; d_call: NA; cdr3_nt: TGTGCCAGCAGTAGGGGGGGCGAAGGAAACACCATATATTTT; cdr3_aa: CASSRGGEGNTIYF
v_call: TRBV5-1; j_call: TRBJ1-2; clone_size: once; d_call: NA; cdr3_nt: TGCGCCAGCAGCTTGGAGGGGCAGGGAGGCGGCTACACCTTC; cdr3_aa: CASSLEGQGGGYTF
v_call: TRBV6-4; j_call: TRBJ2-3; clone_size: once; d_call: NA; cdr3_nt: TGTGCCAGCAGTGACGGGGCAGGGGGCACAGATACGCAGTATTTT; cdr3_aa: CASSDGAGGTDTQYF
v_call: TRBV6-2/TRBV6-3; j_call: TRBJ2-3; clone_size: NA; d_call: NA; cdr3_nt: TGTGCCAGCCGTTTGAGGGGGGGGCCAGATACGCAGTATTTT; cdr3_aa: CASRLRGGPDTQYF
v_call: TRBV19; j_call: TRBJ2-1; clone_size: once; d_call: NA; cdr3_nt: TGTGCCAGTACCGCCTATGGGGTTGGGGTAAATGAGCAGTTCTTC; cdr3_aa: CASTAYGVGVNEQFF
v_call: TRBV2; j_call: TRBJ2-5; clone_size: few; d_call: TRBD2; cdr3_nt: TGTGCCAGCAGTAGCCTAGCGGGATCCCAAGAGACCCAGTACTTC; cdr3_aa: CASSSLAGSQETQYF
v_call: TRBV28; j_call: TRBJ2-2; clone_size: NA; d_call: TRBD2; cdr3_nt: TGTGCCAGCAGAATACCGGGACTAGCGCCGACCGGGGAGCTGTTTTTT; cdr3_aa: CASRIPGLAPTGELFF
v_call: TRBV25-1; j_call: TRBJ1-4; clone_size: NA; d_call: NA; cdr3_nt: TGTGCCAGCAGTGCCCCAAGTGGGTCGGATGAAAAACTGTTTTTT; cdr3_aa: CASSAPSGSDEKLFF
v_call: TRBV7-9; j_call: TRBJ2-7; clone_size: NA; d_call: TRBD1; cdr3_nt: TGTGCCAGCAGCCTTCCCGGGACAGGGGTCAACGAGCAGTACTTC; cdr3_aa: CASSLPGTGVNEQYF
v_call: TRBV6-6; j_call: TRBJ1-2; clone_size: few; d_call: NA; cdr3_nt: TGTGCCAGCAGTTATCTTCCAGCTAACTATGGCTACACCTTC; cdr3_aa: CASSYLPANYGYTF
v_call: TRBV9; j_call: TRBJ1-4; clone_size: NA; d_call: TRBD1; cdr3_nt: TGTGCCAGCAGCGCAGGACAGGGGAATGAAAAACTGTTTTTT; cdr3_aa: CASSAGQGNEKLFF
v_call: TRBV19; j_call: TRBJ1-1; clone_size: NA; d_call: NA; cdr3_nt: TGTGCCAGTCGGTCTCGCGGGGGGGCAGGACGTGAAGCTTTCTTT; cdr3_aa: CASRSRGGAGREAFF
v_call: TRBV19; j_call: TRBJ1-4; clone_size: NA; d_call: NA; cdr3_nt: TGTGCCAGTAGTACCGGACTCCTTAGGAGTGAAAAACTGTTTTTT; cdr3_aa: CASSTGLLRSEKLFF
v_call: TRBV30; j_call: TRBJ1-6; clone_size: NA; d_call: NA; cdr3_nt: TGTGCCTGGAGTGTGGGCGGAAGCTCCTATAATTCACCCCTCCACTTT; cdr3_aa: CAWSVGGSSYNSPLHF
v_call: TRBV18; j_call: TRBJ1-2; clone_size: NA; d_call: NA; cdr3_nt: TGTGCCAGCTCACGGTCCGTAGGGGACGTAGCTAACTATGGCTACACCTTC; cdr3_aa: CASSRSVGDVANYGYTF
v_call: TRBV11-2; j_call: TRBJ2-2; clone_size: few; d_call: NA; cdr3_nt: TGTGCCAGCAGCTCTTTTGGTTTTTCGAACACCGGGGAGCTGTTTTTT; cdr3_aa: CASSSFGFSNTGELFF
v_call: TRBV19; j_call: TRBJ2-6; clone_size: NA; d_call: NA; cdr3_nt: TGTGCCAGTAGTCTCACGGGGGACAGCCCCGTCCTGACTTTC; cdr3_aa: CASSLTGDSPVLTF
v_call: TRBV18; j_call: TRBJ2-7; clone_size: NA; d_call: TRBD1; cdr3_nt: TGTGCCAGCTCACCAGGGACAGGGGGTAACGAGCAGTACTTC; cdr3_aa: CASSPGTGGNEQYF
v_call: TRBV6-5; j_call: TRBJ2-3; clone_size: NA; d_call: TRBD2; cdr3_nt: TGTGCCAGCAAAATTGGGGGGGGTGGCACAGATACGCAGTATTTT; cdr3_aa: CASKIGGGGTDTQYF
v_call: TRBV27; j_call: TRBJ2-7; clone_size: NA; d_call: NA; cdr3_nt: TGTGCCACCCAGAGAGGGGGTGCTAACTACGAGCAGTACTTC; cdr3_aa: CATQRGGANYEQYF
v_call: TRBV15; j_call: TRBJ2-1; clone_size: NA; d_call: NA; cdr3_nt: TGTGCCACCCGACAGAGCCCCTACAATGAGCAGTTCTTC; cdr3_aa: CATRQSPYNEQFF
v_call: TRBV20-1; j_call: TRBJ2-1; clone_size: NA; d_call: TRBD1; cdr3_nt: TGCAGTGCTAGTCCTCTCGGACAGGGGATCCAGCAGTTCTTC; cdr3_aa: CSASPLGQGIQQFF
v_call: TRBV14; j_call: TRBJ1-1; clone_size: NA; d_call: TRBD1; cdr3_nt: TGTGCCAGCAGCCAAAATCCAAGACAGGGGAGTAGAATAGCTGAAGCTTTCTTT; cdr3_aa: CASSQNPRQGSRIAEAFF
v_call: TRBV10-3; j_call: TRBJ1-5; clone_size: few; d_call: NA; cdr3_nt: TGTGCCATCAGTCAGGGGAATCAGCCCCAGCATTTT; cdr3_aa: CAISQGNQPQHF
v_call: TRBV18; j_call: TRBJ2-7; clone_size: NA; d_call: TRBD2; cdr3_nt: TGTGCCAGCTCACCTCCGGGACGGGGGGTTGGGGAGCAGTACTTC; cdr3_aa: CASSPPGRGVGEQYF
v_call: TRBV12-3/TRBV12-4; j_call: TRBJ1-4; clone_size: NA; d_call: NA; cdr3_nt: TGTGCCAGCAGGGAACAGGGTTATGAAAAACTGTTTTTT; cdr3_aa: CASREQGYEKLFF
v_call: TRBV18; j_call: TRBJ1-4; clone_size: NA; d_call: TRBD1; cdr3_nt: TGTGCCAGCTCACCACGGCAGGGGGCGCCTGAAAAACTGTTTTTT; cdr3_aa: CASSPRQGAPEKLFF
v_call: TRBV14; j_call: TRBJ2-2; clone_size: NA; d_call: NA; cdr3_nt: TGTGCCAGCAGTGTAGGGAACACCGGGGAGCTGTTTTTT; cdr3_aa: CASSVGNTGELFF
v_call: TRBV3-1/TRBV3-2; j_call: TRBJ2-7; clone_size: NA; d_call: NA; cdr3_nt: TGTGCCAGCAGCCAAGGTCCGGCGGGGTCCGGGGAGCAGTACTTC; cdr3_aa: CASSQGPAGSGEQYF
v_call: TRBV4-3; j_call: TRBJ2-5; clone_size: once; d_call: TRBD2; cdr3_nt: TGCGCCAGCAGCCAAGATGTAGCGGGGGGGCAGACCCAGTACTTC; cdr3_aa: CASSQDVAGGQTQYF
v_call: TRBV10-2; j_call: TRBJ2-1; clone_size: NA; d_call: NA; cdr3_nt: TGCGCCAGCACCGGAGGGGACTTAATTTACAATGAGCAGTTCTTC; cdr3_aa: CASTGGDLIYNEQFF
v_call: TRBV30; j_call: TRBJ2-1; clone_size: NA; d_call: TRBD2; cdr3_nt: TGTGCCTGGAGTGTGTTTAGCGGGTCCTACAATGAGCAGTTCTTC; cdr3_aa: CAWSVFSGSYNEQFF
v_call: TRBV19; j_call: TRBJ1-4; clone_size: NA; d_call: NA; cdr3_nt: TGTGCCAGTAGTCTCCCCGACAGGCCTGAAAAACTGTTTTTT; cdr3_aa: CASSLPDRPEKLFF
v_call: TRBV30; j_call: TRBJ2-7; clone_size: NA; d_call: TRBD2; cdr3_nt: TGTGCCTGGAATAGCGGGGGGCCCCCCGAGCAGTACTTC; cdr3_aa: CAWNSGGPPEQYF
v_call: TRBV5-6; j_call: TRBJ2-1; clone_size: few; d_call: TRBD1; cdr3_nt: TGTGCCAGCAGCTTCCGGGACAGGATTCCTGAGCAGTTCTTC; cdr3_aa: CASSFRDRIPEQFF
v_call: TRBV15; j_call: TRBJ1-6; clone_size: NA; d_call: NA; cdr3_nt: TGTGCCACCAGCAGGACAGGTCAAAATTCACCCCTCCACTTT; cdr3_aa: CATSRTGQNSPLHF
v_call: TRBV2; j_call: TRBJ2-5; clone_size: NA; d_call: NA; cdr3_nt: TGTGCCAGCTCCGAAGGGCAGACCCAGTACTTC; cdr3_aa: CASSEGQTQYF
v_call: TRBV6-5; j_call: TRBJ2-2; clone_size: NA; d_call: NA; cdr3_nt: TGTGCCAGCGGGTTAGCCCTTCGTAACACCGGGGAGCTGTTTTTT; cdr3_aa: CASGLALRNTGELFF
v_call: TRBV4-2; j_call: TRBJ2-2; clone_size: NA; d_call: TRBD1; cdr3_nt: TGTGCCAGCAGCCCGGGACAGGTGACCGGGGAGCTGTTTTTT; cdr3_aa: CASSPGQVTGELFF
v_call: TRBV3-1/TRBV3-2; j_call: TRBJ2-5; clone_size: NA; d_call: TRBD2; cdr3_nt: TGTGCCAGCAGCCAAAAGGCGGGGGGAGTTAAAAAGGAGACCCAGTACTTC; cdr3_aa: CASSQKAGGVKKETQYF
v_call: TRBV27; j_call: TRBJ1-5; clone_size: NA; d_call: NA; cdr3_nt: TGTGCCAGCAGTTTGGGGGGGTTCTATAGCAATCAGCCCCAGCATTTT; cdr3_aa: CASSLGGFYSNQPQHF
v_call: TRBV12-3/TRBV12-4; j_call: TRBJ2-4; clone_size: NA; d_call: NA; cdr3_nt: TGTGCCAGCAGCGGCGGGGGCAGGGCAAAGTACTTC; cdr3_aa: CASSGGGRAKYF
v_call: TRBV6-1; j_call: TRBJ2-7; clone_size: many; d_call: TRBD1; cdr3_nt: TGTGCCAGCAGTGAAGCTACAGGGGAAGGATATTACGAGCAGTACTTC; cdr3_aa: CASSEATGEGYYEQYF
v_call: TRBV7-2; j_call: TRBJ1-5; clone_size: NA; d_call: NA; cdr3_nt: TGTGCCAGCAGCTCCAACGGGGACCGCAATCAGCCCCAGCATTTT; cdr3_aa: CASSSNGDRNQPQHF
v_call: TRBV7-2; j_call: TRBJ2-7; clone_size: few; d_call: TRBD1; cdr3_nt: TGTGCCAGCACCTCCGGGACAGGGTTCGAGCAGTACTTC; cdr3_aa: CASTSGTGFEQYF
v_call: TRBV7-3; j_call: TRBJ2-6; clone_size: NA; d_call: NA; cdr3_nt: TGTGCCAGCAGCTTAACCACGGGACCCAACTCTGGGGCCAACGTCCTGACTTTC; cdr3_aa: CASSLTTGPNSGANVLTF
v_call: TRBV18; j_call: TRBJ1-2; clone_size: NA; d_call: NA; cdr3_nt: TGTGCCAGCTCACCAAGTACAGGGAATAAGTGGGGGAGCTATGGCTACACCTTC; cdr3_aa: CASSPSTGNKWGSYGYTF
v_call: TRBV30; j_call: TRBJ1-5; clone_size: NA; d_call: NA; cdr3_nt: TGTGCCTACGACAATGGGTCGGGTCAGCCCCAGCATTTT; cdr3_aa: CAYDNGSGQPQHF
v_call: TRBV7-2; j_call: TRBJ1-2; clone_size: few; d_call: NA; cdr3_nt: TGTGCCAGCAGCTTAGTCCCGGGTAGTAGTGGCTACACCTTC; cdr3_aa: CASSLVPGSSGYTF
v_call: TRBV27; j_call: TRBJ2-7; clone_size: NA; d_call: NA; cdr3_nt: TGTGCCAGCAGTCACGACAGCGGCTCCTACGAGCAGTACTTC; cdr3_aa: CASSHDSGSYEQYF
v_call: TRBV7-2; j_call: TRBJ1-1; clone_size: NA; d_call: TRBD1; cdr3_nt: TGTGCCAGCAGCTTGACAGGGGGCGCGAACACTGAAGCTTTCTTT; cdr3_aa: CASSLTGGANTEAFF
v_call: TRBV6-5; j_call: TRBJ2-5; clone_size: NA; d_call: NA; cdr3_nt: TGTGCCAGCAGTCCACGGGGGAGAGAGGAGACCCAGTACTTC; cdr3_aa: CASSPRGREETQYF
v_call: TRBV5-1; j_call: TRBJ1-2; clone_size: few; d_call: NA; cdr3_nt: TGCGCCAGCAGCTTGGGGGGTGACTATGGCTACACCTTC; cdr3_aa: CASSLGGDYGYTF
v_call: TRBV19; j_call: TRBJ2-7; clone_size: NA; d_call: NA; cdr3_nt: TGTGCCAGTAGTTCCCCCCCAGGAGTCTCCTACGAGCAGTACTTC; cdr3_aa: CASSSPPGVSYEQYF